Below, one TCR beta chain is given with its context. What it binds is unknown. This sample is drawn from a study of PD-1 blockade in mismatch repair-deficient tumors. Study-level results: Tumor-resident clones, often undetectable pretreatment in blood, expanded then contracted after pembrolizumab.

Every patient had mismatch repair deficiency by PCR or immunohistochemistry. Three pembrolizumab responders had their TCRs sequenced. The repertoire was sequenced with immunoSEQ multiplex PCR; TCRdb's copy has only in-frame clones and lacks some. Of some 25,000 clones in the sample, about 81% were seen once. Losses at the gene ends were 8 bases for V and 2 bases for J; bases not matched to a gene: 6. The germline gives CDR1 LNHDA, CDR2 SQIVND (reference sequence). CDR3 length: 13 amino acids. The sequence derives from an adult with mismatch repair-deficient cancer. The V call is TRBV19, the J call TRBJ2-7, with 7 bases that match TRBD2. The specimen comprised PBMCs, sampled before pembrolizumab treatment. In nucleotides, the CDR3 is TGTGCCAGTGCCCCGCGGGGGACCTACGAGCAGTACTTC. Translated: CASAPRGTYEQYF.